This T cell receptor (beta chain) originates from a study of shared clonotypes between healthy human individuals. The method was immunoSEQ multiplex PCR; TCRdb's version includes in-frame clones alone and lacks a portion of them. The sample gives about 180,000 clones, 85% to 95% of which show up once; 0.067% is in the top ten. Sequencing was carried out using naive CD4+ T cells sorted from blood. Described subset: CD45RA+ positively selected. The TCR sequence derives from a woman aged 30 to 39 in good health.

The CDR3 reads CASNAGTAYSNQPQHF. Written as DNA, the CDR3 is TGTGCCAGTAACGCCGGGACAGCCTATAGCAATCAGCCCCAGCATTTT. The chain joins TRBV19 to TRBJ1-5, with 7 bases aligning to TRBD1. J gave up 0 bases and V 7 bases, and 9 bases lay outside the gene matches. Germline CDR1 and CDR2: LNHDA and SQIVND (reference sequence). The CDR3 is 16 residues long.